This T cell receptor beta chain originates from a study of blood T cell repertoires in COVID-19. TCRdb's copy holds only in-frame clones and misses some; the assay was immunoSEQ multiplex PCR. This table has about 150,000 clones, roughly 84% appearing once. CDR3 length equals 13 residues. Trimming took off 6 bases at V and 2 bases at J, with 10 bases between the two ends. Germline CDR1 reads MNHEY; CDR2 reads SVGAGI. The sample was peripheral blood. This sequence was found in a human donor with acute or convalescent COVID-19. The donor label of this sample is uncertain. V and J are TRBV6-5 and TRBJ2-5, with a possible D match to TRBD1 (5 bases). The CDR3: CASRRQKQETQYF. The CDR3 region has the DNA TGTGCCAGCAGGCGACAGAAACAAGAGACCCAGTACTTC.